The clone carrying this TCR beta chain has only one observation. Amplification used 60 Vbeta primers and 13 Jbeta primers. TCRdb keeps only in-frame clones here, not all; method: immunoSEQ multiplex PCR. Of about 140,000 clones detected, around 75% appear once; the ten largest clones hold approximately 2.8%. The sample originates from a study of cytomegalovirus exposure and HLA in healthy donors. The receptor was isolated from a female donor in good health and CMV-seronegative. The sample was PBMCs.

The CDR3 here is CATAGEDTEAFF. DNA for the CDR3: TGTGCCACCGCCGGGGAGGACACTGAAGCTTTCTTT. This rearrangement joins TRBV10-3 to TRBJ1-1; the D is unclear. This CDR3 has 12 amino acids. V lost 10 bases, J lost 3 bases, and 12 bases lay in between. The germline V gene encodes CDR1 ENHRY and CDR2 SYGVKD.